This T cell receptor beta chain originates from a study of Ad26.COV2.S vaccination and SARS-CoV-2 variants. Of note for this clone: The antigen is not known. Other DNA variants within this sample encode the same CDR3.

V was trimmed by 3 bases and J by 4 bases, leaving 10 bases between them. CDR1 and CDR2 (germline): KGHSH, LQKENI. The CDR3 contains 13 residues. Whole-study results and caveats: Using TCR breadth and depth analyses may have led to underestimated total T cell responses. Measurement of non-spike TCR breadth gave similar results in vaccine and placebo recipients.

This table comes from immunoSEQ multiplex PCR, and its TCRdb copy is limited to in-frame clones, with some not included. The data contain 300,000 to 350,000 clones, around 83% of them singletons. Sample treatment: 15 to 20 received Ad26.COV2.S at low or high dose, single or two shots; several received placebo; per-sample allocation not given. Samples came from day 63 after the first vaccine or placebo injection. V usage is TRBV18 and J usage is TRBJ2-7; no firm D call. The TCR sequence derives from a person between 18 and 59 years old who received the Ad26.COV2.S COVID-19 vaccine or a placebo. The sample was peripheral blood, taken in a trial of Ad26.COV2.S vaccine versus placebo. The CDR3, as DNA: TGTGCCAGCTCACCCCCAGGTTCTTACGAGCAGTACTTC. It translates to CASSPPGSYEQYF.